These 20 T cell receptor beta chains share one sample of origin, sequenced in a study of CXCR3-negative and CXCR3-positive naive CD8 T cells. The authors made the TRB cDNA libraries by 5' RACE using UMI labels. TCRdb re-called the 5' RACE reads and shows each CDR3 protein once, DNA omitted. The table for this sample gives several thousand distinct CDR3 sequences. The sequencing sample was made of naive CXCR3- CD8+ T cells from blood. The sample's subset: CD45RO-CCR7+CD27+CD95- naive CD8+ T cells lacking CXCR3 (TNR3-). The source of these receptors is a human donor in good health. Some clones in this sample may be carry-over from other donors' samples.

This rearrangement joins TRBV29-1 to TRBJ2-7; TCRdb gives TRBD1 as the D gene, but with no DNA this cannot be confirmed. The CDR3 is 11 residues long. The germline CDR1 and CDR2 sequences are SQVTM and ANQGSEA. CDR3 residues: CSVGRGYEQYF.

The V gene is TRBV10-2, the J gene TRBJ1-2. This CDR3 spans 15 amino acids. In germline, CDR1 is WSHSY, CDR2 SAAADI. Here the CDR3 reads CASSENIFSDSGYTF.

The CDR3: CASSSPGTANLHF. The chain has TRBV28 and TRBJ1-6. Germline V CDR1 and CDR2: MDHEN, SYDVKM. The CDR3 runs 13 residues.

CDR3 loop: CASSTPGTSYEQYF. The chain links TRBV7-9 to TRBJ2-7; the D call from TCRdb, TRBD1, cannot be confirmed without DNA. This CDR3 region has 14 residues. Per germline, CDR1 SEHNR and CDR2 FQNEAQ (reference sequence).

The chain employs TRBV5-1 and TRBJ1-1; TCRdb names TRBD1, which stays unverified in the absence of DNA. The V gene's germline CDR1 is SGHRS and CDR2 YFSETQ. This CDR3 contains 16 residues. The CDR3 region is CASSLAMTGMNTEAFF.

This clonotype is called medium-sized based on its frequency. The chain links TRBV29-1 to TRBJ2-7. The CDR3 loop spans 14 amino acids. Germline lookup yields CDR1 SQVTM and CDR2 ANQGSEA. The CDR3 is CSVEYSEIPYEQYF.

The J gene is TRBJ2-1, the V gene TRBV14. This CDR3 contains 18 residues. Germline CDR1 reads SGHDN; CDR2 reads FVKESK. The CDR3 sequence is CASSHPSLDKSSYNEQFF.

This rearrangement joins TRBV29-1 to TRBJ1-1. Per germline, CDR1 SQVTM and CDR2 ANQGSEA. This CDR3 is built from 15 residues. The CDR3 sequence: CSVDPDYKENTEAFF.

This clonotype is deemed medium-sized by its frequency. The gene calls are TRBV29-1 and TRBJ2-7; TCRdb's D gene call, TRBD1, goes unchecked for lack of DNA. The germline gives CDR1 SQVTM, CDR2 ANQGSEA. The CDR3 length is 12 residues. CDR3 sequence: CSVGRGVYEQYF.

This clonotype is identified as medium-sized from frequency. This chain uses TRBV5-1 with TRBJ1-5; TCRdb proposes TRBD1, but this gene call is untestable without DNA. From germline, CDR1 is SGHRS and CDR2 YFSETQ. The CDR3 spans 15 residues. CDR3 sequence: CASSLGDRGGQPQHF.

This clonotype is identified as medium-sized from frequency. This sequence joins TRBV3-1 and TRBJ2-5; there is no DNA to check the TCRdb D call of TRBD1. CDR1 and CDR2 from the germline V gene are LGHDT and YNNKEL (reference sequence). The CDR3 is 15 residues long. CDR3 amino acids: CASSLTGTVQETQYF.

This clonotype is called medium-sized based on its frequency. The chain combines TRBV5-1 with TRBJ2-1. The germline gives CDR1 SGHRS, CDR2 YFSETQ. CDR3 length: 15 residues. The CDR3 reads CASSLAAASANEQFF. Together with reference TRBV5-1 and TRBJ2-1, the CDR3 gives the full variable domain: KAGVTQTPRYLIKTRGQQVTLSCSPISGHRSVSWYQQTPGQGLQFLFEYFSETQRNKGNFPGRFSGRQFSNSRSEMNVSTLELGDSALYLCASSLAAASANEQFFGPGTRLTVL.

The chain joins TRBV6-2 or TRBV6-3 to TRBJ1-1; no DNA is available, so the TRBD1 call from TCRdb remains unchecked. This CDR3 spans 16 amino acids. Per germline, CDR1 MNHEY and CDR2 SVGEGT. The chain's CDR3 is CASSYIPFGGDTEAFF.

V is TRBV18 and J is TRBJ2-7. The CDR3 totals 12 residues. Germline V gene lookup returns CDR1 KGHSH and CDR2 LQKENI. The CDR3 loop is CASSPAGSEQYF.

By frequency, this clonotype is medium-sized. The gene calls are TRBV7-8 and TRBJ2-7; as DNA is missing, the TRBD2 call by TCRdb cannot be tested. This CDR3 region has 15 residues. Germline V CDR1 and CDR2: SGHVS, FQNEAQ. The CDR3 here is CASSTLAESSYEQYF.

This clonotype is deemed medium-sized by its frequency. The chain couples TRBV29-1 to TRBJ2-1; no DNA is available, so the TRBD1 call from TCRdb remains unchecked. This CDR3 has 15 amino acids. Germline loops: CDR1 SQVTM, CDR2 ANQGSEA. The CDR3 is CSVARQGDAYNEQFF.

The chain recombines TRBV5-8 with TRBJ1-2. In germline, CDR1 is SGHTS, CDR2 YDEGEE. This CDR3 has 16 residues. This chain's CDR3 is CASSTETEAHNYGYTF.

Its frequency marks this clonotype as medium-sized. The rearrangement joins TRBV3-1 to TRBJ2-1; TCRdb's D call, TRBD2, is unchecked because there is no DNA. Germline-derived CDR1 and CDR2 are LGHDT and YNNKEL (reference sequence). CDR3 length: 15 residues. The CDR3 region is CASMVSGESYNEQFF.

Its frequency marks this clonotype as medium-sized. The chain couples TRBV6-6 to TRBJ1-6. The CDR3 covers 15 residues. Germline loops: CDR1 MNHNY, CDR2 SVGAGI (reference sequence). The CDR3 is CASSGTGLYNSPLHF.

This clonotype is called medium-sized (0.01 to 0.1%) based on its frequency. The chain combines TRBV5-1 with TRBJ2-7; TCRdb picks TRBD1, but there is no DNA to check that call. This CDR3 has 17 amino acids. Germline V gives CDR1 SGHRS, CDR2 YFSETQ. The CDR3 region is CASSFPSDSPQVYEQYF.